This entry lists 3 T cell receptor beta chains sequenced from one sample in a study of PD-L1 blockade in urothelial cancer. Documented time point: pretreatment peripheral blood. TCRdb keeps only in-frame clones here, not all; method: immunoSEQ multiplex PCR. This sample carries roughly 120,000 clones, roughly 80% of them seen once, and the ten largest clones take roughly 3.5%. The sample in question was PBMCs, obtained around atezolizumab (anti-PD-L1) treatment. Source of these receptors: a man over 45 with urothelial cancer.

J is TRBJ1-4 and V is TRBV5-1, with no clear D. CDR3 size: 13 residues. Trimming left V 5 bases short and J 8 bases short, with 13 bases between. Germline loops: CDR1 SGHRS, CDR2 YFSETQ. The CDR3 protein is CASSPENNEKLFF. DNA of the CDR3: TGCGCCAGCAGTCCGGAGAATAACGAAAAACTGTTTTTT.

The genes are TRBV18 and TRBJ2-5; D might be TRBD1 (5 bases). The CDR3 has 14 residues. The V gene's germline CDR1 is KGHSH and CDR2 LQKENI. The V end was cut by 3 bases, the J end by 2 bases, with 10 bases between. The CDR3: CASSPRTLQETQYF. CDR3 coding DNA: TGTGCCAGCTCACCCAGGACACTGCAAGAGACCCAGTACTTC.

The V and J genes are TRBV9 and TRBJ1-1; a possible D gene is TRBD1 (6 bases). The CDR3 spans 16 residues. In germline, CDR1 is SGDLS, CDR2 YYNGEE. Trimming removed 0 bases at V and 0 bases at J, with 12 bases between. Here the CDR3 reads CASSVEPGTLNTEAFF. CDR3 bases: TGTGCCAGCAGCGTAGAACCCGGGACACTGAACACTGAAGCTTTCTTT.